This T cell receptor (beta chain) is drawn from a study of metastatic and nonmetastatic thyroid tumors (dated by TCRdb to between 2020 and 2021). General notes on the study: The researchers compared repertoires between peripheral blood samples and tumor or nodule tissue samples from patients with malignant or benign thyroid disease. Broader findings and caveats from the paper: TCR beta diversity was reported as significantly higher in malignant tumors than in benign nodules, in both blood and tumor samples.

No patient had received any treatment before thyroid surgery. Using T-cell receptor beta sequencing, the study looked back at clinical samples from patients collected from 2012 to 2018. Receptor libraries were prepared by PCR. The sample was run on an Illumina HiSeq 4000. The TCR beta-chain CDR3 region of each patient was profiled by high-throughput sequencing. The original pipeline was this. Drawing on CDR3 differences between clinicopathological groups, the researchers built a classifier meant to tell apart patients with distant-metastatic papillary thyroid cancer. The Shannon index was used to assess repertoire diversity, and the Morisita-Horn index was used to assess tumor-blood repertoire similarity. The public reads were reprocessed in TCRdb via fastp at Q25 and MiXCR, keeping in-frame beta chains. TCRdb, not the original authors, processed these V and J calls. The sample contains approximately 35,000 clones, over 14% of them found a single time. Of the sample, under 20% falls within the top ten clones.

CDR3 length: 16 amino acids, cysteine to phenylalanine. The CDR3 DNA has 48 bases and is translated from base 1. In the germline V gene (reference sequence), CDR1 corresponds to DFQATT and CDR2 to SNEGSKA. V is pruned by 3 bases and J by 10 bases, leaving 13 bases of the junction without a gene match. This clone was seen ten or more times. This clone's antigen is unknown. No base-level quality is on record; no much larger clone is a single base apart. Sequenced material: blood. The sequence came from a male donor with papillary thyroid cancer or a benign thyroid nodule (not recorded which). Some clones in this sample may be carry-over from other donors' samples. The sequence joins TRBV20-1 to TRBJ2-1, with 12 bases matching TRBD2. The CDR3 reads CSASSLAGGNSREQFF. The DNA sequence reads TGCAGTGCTAGTTCACTAGCGGGAGGTAACTCGCGGGAGCAGTTCTTC.